The rows below give T cell receptor beta chains drawn from one sample of a study of shared clonotypes between healthy human individuals. Here immunoSEQ multiplex PCR was the method, and the copy in TCRdb shows in-frame clones only, minus some. The table lists over 2,000,000 clones, 85% to 95% of them singletons. Sequencing was done on a sample of naive CD8+ T cells from PBMCs. The receptors shown here come from a man in his late teens or twenties in good health. Some clones in this sample may be carry-over from other donors' samples. Each CDR3 is given with its conserved first and last residue. The D gene is left open where the match is weak. A clone size is listed for some rows: how often the clone was seen (once, few, many), or a class if it is expanded.

>TRBV13|NA|NA|TRBJ2-2
CASRARDLSAPGELFF
TGTGCCAGCAGAGCACGGGACCTTTCGGCGCCCGGGGAGCTGTTTTTT
>TRBV15|TRBD1|NA|TRBJ2-5
CATSRVTGGQETQYF
TGTGCCACCAGCAGAGTAACAGGGGGGCAAGAGACCCAGTACTTC
>TRBV4-1|NA|NA|TRBJ1-4
CASSPTPGATNEKLFF
TGCGCCAGCAGCCCTACCCCCGGGGCGACTAATGAAAAACTGTTTTTT
>TRBV13|TRBD1|once|TRBJ2-1
CASTVDRGRDNEQFF
TGTGCCAGCACCGTGGACAGGGGGCGCGACAATGAGCAGTTCTTC
>TRBV27|NA|NA|TRBJ2-7
CASSSYRAAAYEQYF
TGTGCCAGCAGTTCCTACAGGGCGGCCGCCTACGAGCAGTACTTC
>TRBV5-4|NA|NA|TRBJ2-5
CASSADGVETQYF
TGTGCCAGCAGCGCCGATGGGGTAGAGACCCAGTACTTC
>TRBV7-8|TRBD2|once|TRBJ2-3
CASSSRVAGVPDTQYF
TGTGCCAGCAGCTCCCGGGTAGCGGGAGTGCCAGATACGCAGTATTTT
>TRBV19|TRBD1|NA|TRBJ2-7
CASSPRQGTHEQYF
TGTGCCAGTAGTCCGCGACAGGGAACCCACGAGCAGTACTTC
>TRBV7-3|NA|NA|TRBJ1-2
CASSLQGNGYTF
TGTGCCAGCAGCTTGCAGGGCAATGGCTACACCTTC
>TRBV28|TRBD1|NA|TRBJ1-4
CASSIGQGGYATNEKLFF
TGTGCCAGCAGTATTGGACAGGGTGGATATGCAACTAATGAAAAACTGTTTTTT
>TRBV19|NA|NA|TRBJ1-3
CASSIEPGYSGNTIYF
TGTGCCAGTAGTATAGAACCAGGGTACTCTGGAAACACCATATATTTT
>TRBV27|TRBD2|NA|TRBJ2-7
CASSDTSDVYF
TGTGCCAGCAGTGACACTAGCGATGTATACTTC
>TRBV5-4|TRBD2|NA|TRBJ2-7
CASSIPGLADSSYEQYF
TGTGCCAGCAGCATACCGGGACTAGCGGATTCTTCCTACGAGCAGTACTTC
>TRBV21-1|NA|once|TRBJ2-5
CASAPCEETQYF
TGTGCCAGCGCGCCATGTGAAGAGACCCAGTACTTC
>TRBV7-9|NA|NA|TRBJ1-4
CASSPIGNTGEKLFF
TGTGCCAGCAGCCCGATTGGGAATACGGGGGAAAAACTGTTTTTT
>TRBV28|NA|NA|TRBJ2-1
CASSFSTGNEQFF
TGTGCCAGCAGTTTCTCCACAGGTAATGAGCAGTTCTTC
>TRBV14|NA|NA|TRBJ2-5
CASSHTPGPSWETQYF
TGTGCCAGCAGCCATACCCCGGGGCCCTCGTGGGAGACCCAGTACTTC
>TRBV29-1|NA|NA|TRBJ2-1
CSGNSYNEQFF
TGCAGCGGTAACTCCTACAATGAGCAGTTCTTC
>TRBV7-9|NA|NA|TRBJ2-2
CASSVLDLEGTGELFF
TGTGCCAGCAGCGTCCTGGACCTAGAGGGCACCGGGGAGCTGTTTTTT
>TRBV14|NA|NA|TRBJ2-7
CASSQEGRYPYEQYF
TGTGCCAGCAGCCAAGAGGGCAGGTACCCCTACGAGCAGTACTTC
>TRBV9|NA|NA|TRBJ2-3
CASKAFRRSSTDTQYF
TGTGCCAGCAAGGCATTTCGGCGGAGTAGCACAGATACGCAGTATTTT
>TRBV19|NA|NA|TRBJ2-5
CASSNGRGVGETQYF
TGTGCCAGTAGTAATGGCAGGGGCGTGGGAGAGACCCAGTACTTC
>TRBV6-5|NA|NA|TRBJ2-2
CATSKKPNTGELFF
TGTGCCACATCAAAGAAACCCAACACCGGGGAGCTGTTTTTT
>TRBV5-6|TRBD1|NA|TRBJ2-3
CASSDLGQGPTDTQYF
TGTGCCAGTTCGGACCTTGGACAGGGGCCCACAGATACGCAGTATTTT
>TRBV11-2|NA|NA|TRBJ2-1
CASSLERVWDSSEQFF
TGTGCCAGCAGCTTAGAGCGGGTTTGGGACTCGTCTGAGCAGTTCTTC
>TRBV28|NA|NA|TRBJ1-1
CASSSEFSSSKAFF
TGTGCCAGCAGTTCGGAATTTTCGTCCTCGAAAGCTTTCTTT
>TRBV28|NA|NA|TRBJ2-7
CASSLDGTRTYEQYF
TGTGCCAGCAGTTTAGACGGGACACGAACCTACGAGCAGTACTTC
>TRBV5-4|TRBD2|few|TRBJ2-5
CASSLRGSGRAFGQETQYF
TGTGCCAGCAGCTTGCGGGGTAGCGGGAGGGCTTTCGGACAAGAGACCCAGTACTTC
>TRBV27|NA|NA|TRBJ2-2
CASSLLGTNTGELFF
TGTGCCAGCAGTTTGTTAGGGACTAACACCGGGGAGCTGTTTTTT
>TRBV2|NA|NA|TRBJ2-1
CACQRGYEQFF
TGTGCCTGCCAACGGGGCTATGAGCAGTTCTTC
>TRBV13|TRBD2|NA|TRBJ2-5
CASSWRLAGSQETQYF
TGTGCCAGCAGCTGGAGACTAGCGGGATCCCAAGAGACCCAGTACTTC
>TRBV6-5|TRBD1|once|TRBJ1-2
CASSPLTGSYGYTF
TGTGCCAGCAGTCCCTTGACAGGGAGCTATGGCTACACCTTC
>TRBV30|NA|NA|TRBJ2-7
CAWIRAGEQYF
TGTGCCTGGATTCGTGCGGGCGAGCAGTACTTC
>TRBV9|TRBD2|NA|TRBJ2-3
CASSVWLAGAVDTQYF
TGTGCCAGCAGCGTATGGCTAGCGGGAGCTGTAGATACGCAGTATTTT
>TRBV28|TRBD1|NA|TRBJ2-7
CASSLGQGAFEQYF
TGTGCCAGCAGTTTGGGACAGGGGGCGTTCGAGCAGTACTTC
>TRBV23-1|NA|NA|TRBJ1-2
CARAIHPTYGYTF
TGCGCCAGGGCTATACACCCGACCTATGGCTACACCTTC
>TRBV29-1|TRBD1|once|TRBJ2-3
CSVPGTGGEDTQYF
TGCAGCGTACCCGGGACAGGGGGTGAAGATACGCAGTATTTT
>TRBV28|NA|NA|TRBJ2-7
CASRGLDGYEQYF
TGTGCCAGCAGGGGGTTGGACGGATACGAGCAGTACTTC
>TRBV7-3|NA|NA|TRBJ1-4
CASSLPQTNEKLFF
TGTGCCAGCAGCTTACCCCAGACTAATGAAAAACTGTTTTTT
>TRBV7-6|NA|once|TRBJ2-1
CASSFSDPGPYNEQFF
TGTGCCAGCAGCTTCTCTGACCCCGGGCCCTACAATGAGCAGTTCTTC
>TRBV4-1|NA|NA|TRBJ2-5
CASSQGVGGLSTGAQYF
TGCGCCAGCAGCCAAGGGGTCGGAGGGTTATCCACTGGGGCCCAGTACTTC
>TRBV27|TRBD2|NA|TRBJ2-3
CASSLVSSGRAGVGDTQYF
TGTGCCAGCAGTTTAGTGTCTAGCGGGAGGGCCGGGGTAGGAGATACGCAGTATTTT
>TRBV11-2|NA|NA|TRBJ2-3
CASSLGSSATDTQYF
TGTGCCAGCAGCTTAGGTTCTAGTGCCACAGATACGCAGTATTTT
>TRBV11-2|NA|NA|TRBJ2-7
CASSAAGADYYEQYF
TGTGCCAGCAGCGCCGCCGGAGCGGACTACTACGAGCAGTACTTC
>TRBV6-1|NA|NA|TRBJ2-6
CASSEEAPRAFGANVLTF
TGTGCCAGCAGTGAAGAGGCCCCCAGGGCGTTTGGGGCCAACGTCCTGACTTTC
>TRBV28|TRBD2|few|TRBJ2-5
CASSSPPLAGGWETQYF
TGTGCCAGCAGTTCACCTCCGCTAGCGGGAGGGTGGGAGACCCAGTACTTC
>TRBV20-1|NA|NA|TRBJ1-2
CSARSEYGYTF
TGCAGTGCTAGATCGGAGTATGGCTACACCTTC
>TRBV28|NA|NA|TRBJ1-1
CASHSTDSNTEAFF
TGTGCCAGCCACTCGACAGACTCGAACACTGAAGCTTTCTTT
>TRBV7-9|TRBD1|NA|TRBJ1-5
CASSLGGQGGNQPQHF
TGTGCCAGCAGCTTAGGCGGACAGGGCGGGAATCAGCCCCAGCATTTT